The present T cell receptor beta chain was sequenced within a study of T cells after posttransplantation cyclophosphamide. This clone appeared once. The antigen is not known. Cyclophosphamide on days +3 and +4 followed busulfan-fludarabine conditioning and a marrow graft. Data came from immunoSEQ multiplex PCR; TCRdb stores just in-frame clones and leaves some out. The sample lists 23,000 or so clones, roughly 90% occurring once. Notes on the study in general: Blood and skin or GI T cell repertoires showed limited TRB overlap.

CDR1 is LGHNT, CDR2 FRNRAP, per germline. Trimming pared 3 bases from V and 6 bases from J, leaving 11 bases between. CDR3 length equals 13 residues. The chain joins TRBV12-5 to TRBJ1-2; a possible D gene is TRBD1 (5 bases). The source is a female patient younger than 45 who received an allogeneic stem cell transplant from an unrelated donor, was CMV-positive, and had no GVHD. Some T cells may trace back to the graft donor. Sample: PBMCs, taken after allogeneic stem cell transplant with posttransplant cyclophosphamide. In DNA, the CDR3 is TGTGCTAGTGGTTTATGGGGGGAAGATGGCTACACCTTC. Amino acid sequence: CASGLWGEDGYTF.